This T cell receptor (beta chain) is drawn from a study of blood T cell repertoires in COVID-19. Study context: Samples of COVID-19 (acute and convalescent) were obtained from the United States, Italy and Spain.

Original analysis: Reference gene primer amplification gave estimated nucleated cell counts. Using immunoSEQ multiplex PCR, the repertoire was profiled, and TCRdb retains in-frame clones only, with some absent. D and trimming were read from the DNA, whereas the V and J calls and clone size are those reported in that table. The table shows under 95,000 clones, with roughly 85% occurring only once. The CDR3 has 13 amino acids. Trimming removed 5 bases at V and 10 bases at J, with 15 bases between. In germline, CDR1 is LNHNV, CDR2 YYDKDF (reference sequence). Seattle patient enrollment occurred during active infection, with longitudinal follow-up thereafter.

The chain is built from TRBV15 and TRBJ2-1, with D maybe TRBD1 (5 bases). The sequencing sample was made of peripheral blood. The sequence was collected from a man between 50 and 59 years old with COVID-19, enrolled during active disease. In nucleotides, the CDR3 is TGTGCCACCAGCCTACCCAGGGAAGGAGAGCAGTTCTTC. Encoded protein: CATSLPREGEQFF.